This entry describes one TCR beta chain. TCRdb keeps only in-frame clones here, not all; method: immunoSEQ multiplex PCR. The data contain tens of thousands of clones, around nine tenths of them singletons. There are 11 residues in the CDR3. Trimming removed 0 bases at V and 5 bases at J, with 4 bases between. Germline lookup yields CDR1 GTSNPN and CDR2 SVGIG (reference sequence). This record comes from a study of T cell changes during pregnancy in multiple sclerosis. The chain is built from TRBV30 and TRBJ1-1; the D is unclear. This receptor was identified in a female donor with multiple sclerosis, enrolled in a pregnancy study. Source: CD4+ T cells from peripheral blood mononuclear cells, taken in the second trimester of pregnancy. The DNA of the CDR3 is TGTGCCTGGAGTGTACATACTGAAGCTTTCTTT. Encoded protein: CAWSVHTEAFF.